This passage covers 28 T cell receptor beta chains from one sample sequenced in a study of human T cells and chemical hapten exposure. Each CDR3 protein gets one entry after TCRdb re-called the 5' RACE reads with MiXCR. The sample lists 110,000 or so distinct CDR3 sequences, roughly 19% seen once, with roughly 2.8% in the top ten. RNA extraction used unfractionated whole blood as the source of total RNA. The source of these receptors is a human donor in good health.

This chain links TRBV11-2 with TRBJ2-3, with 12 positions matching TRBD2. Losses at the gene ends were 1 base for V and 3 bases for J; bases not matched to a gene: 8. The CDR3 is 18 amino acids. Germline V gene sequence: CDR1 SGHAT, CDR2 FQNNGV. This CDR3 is CASSLGTSGIIATDTQYF. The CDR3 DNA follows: TGTGCCAGCAGCTTAGGGACTAGCGGGATCATTGCGACAGATACGCAGTATTTT.

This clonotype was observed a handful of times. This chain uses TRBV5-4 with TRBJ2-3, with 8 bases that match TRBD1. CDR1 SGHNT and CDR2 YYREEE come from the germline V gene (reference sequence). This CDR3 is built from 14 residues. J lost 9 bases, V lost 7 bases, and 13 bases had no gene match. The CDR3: CASWGQGAPRTQYF. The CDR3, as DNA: TGTGCCAGCTGGGGGCAGGGGGCTCCCAGGACGCAGTATTTT.

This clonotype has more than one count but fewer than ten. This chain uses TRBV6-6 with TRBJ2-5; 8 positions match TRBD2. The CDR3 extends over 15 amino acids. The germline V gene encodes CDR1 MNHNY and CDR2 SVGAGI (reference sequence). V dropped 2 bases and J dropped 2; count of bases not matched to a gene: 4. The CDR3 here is CASSYALAAQETQYF. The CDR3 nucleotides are TGTGCCAGCAGTTACGCACTAGCGGCGCAAGAGACCCAGTACTTC.

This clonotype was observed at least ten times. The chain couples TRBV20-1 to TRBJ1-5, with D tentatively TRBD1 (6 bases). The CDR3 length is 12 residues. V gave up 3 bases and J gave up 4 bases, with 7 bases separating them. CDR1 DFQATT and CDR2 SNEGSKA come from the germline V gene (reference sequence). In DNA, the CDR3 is TGCAGTGCTAGTAGGGGGAATCAGCCCCAGCATTTT. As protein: CSASRGNQPQHF.

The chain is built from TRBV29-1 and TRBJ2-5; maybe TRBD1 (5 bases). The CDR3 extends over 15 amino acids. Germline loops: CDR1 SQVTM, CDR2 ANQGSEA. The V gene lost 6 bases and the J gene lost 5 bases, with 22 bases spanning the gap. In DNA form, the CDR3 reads TGCAGCGTGGCATACGTTCGGGCCCCAGGGGAGACCCAGTACTTC. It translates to CSVAYVRAPGETQYF.

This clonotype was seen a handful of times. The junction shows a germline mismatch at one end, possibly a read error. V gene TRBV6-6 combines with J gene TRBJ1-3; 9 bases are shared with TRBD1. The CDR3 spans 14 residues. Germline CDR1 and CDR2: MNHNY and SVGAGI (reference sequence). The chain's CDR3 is CASSSGTGNIPCVF. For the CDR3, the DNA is TGTGCCAGCAGCTCCGGGACAGGGAATATCCCGTGTGTTTTT.

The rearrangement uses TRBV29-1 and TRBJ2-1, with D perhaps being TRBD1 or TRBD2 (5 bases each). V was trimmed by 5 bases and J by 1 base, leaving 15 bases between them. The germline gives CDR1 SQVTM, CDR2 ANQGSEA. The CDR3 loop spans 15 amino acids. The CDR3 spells CSVPPAAGSYNEQFF. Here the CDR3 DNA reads TGCAGCGTTCCTCCAGCGGCAGGGTCCTACAATGAGCAGTTCTTC.

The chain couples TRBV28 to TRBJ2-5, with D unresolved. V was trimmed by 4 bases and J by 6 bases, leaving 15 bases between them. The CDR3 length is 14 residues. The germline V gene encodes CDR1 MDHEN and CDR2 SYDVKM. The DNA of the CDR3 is TGTGCCAGCAGTTCACAAGGGAATGTGAAGACCCAGTACTTC. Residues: CASSSQGNVKTQYF.

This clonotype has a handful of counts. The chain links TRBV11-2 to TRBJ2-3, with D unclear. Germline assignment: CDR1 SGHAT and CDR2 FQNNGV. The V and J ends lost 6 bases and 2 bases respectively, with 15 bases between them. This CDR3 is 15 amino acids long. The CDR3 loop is CASSPRMAYTDTQYF. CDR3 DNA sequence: TGTGCCAGCAGTCCTAGGATGGCCTACACAGATACGCAGTATTTT.

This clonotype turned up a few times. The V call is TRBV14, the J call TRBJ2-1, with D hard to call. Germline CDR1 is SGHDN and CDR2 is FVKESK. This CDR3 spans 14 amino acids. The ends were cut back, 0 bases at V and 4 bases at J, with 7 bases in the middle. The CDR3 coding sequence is TGTGCCAGCAGCCAAGACAGGCCTTACAATGAGCAGTTCTTC. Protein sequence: CASSQDRPYNEQFF.

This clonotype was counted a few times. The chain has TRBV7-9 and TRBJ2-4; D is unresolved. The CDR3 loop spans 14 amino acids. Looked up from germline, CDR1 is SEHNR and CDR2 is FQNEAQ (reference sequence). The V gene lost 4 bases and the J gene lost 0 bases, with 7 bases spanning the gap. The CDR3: CASSSPPAKNIQYF. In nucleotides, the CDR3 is TGTGCCAGCAGCTCCCCTCCAGCCAAAAACATTCAGTACTTC.

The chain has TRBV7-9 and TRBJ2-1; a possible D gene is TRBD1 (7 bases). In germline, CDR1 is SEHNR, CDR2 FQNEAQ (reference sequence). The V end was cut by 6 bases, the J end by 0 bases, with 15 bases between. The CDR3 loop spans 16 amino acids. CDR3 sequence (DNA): TGTGCCAGCAGAGGCGGGACAGTGAGCTCCTACAATGAGCAGTTCTTC. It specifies CASRGGTVSSYNEQFF.

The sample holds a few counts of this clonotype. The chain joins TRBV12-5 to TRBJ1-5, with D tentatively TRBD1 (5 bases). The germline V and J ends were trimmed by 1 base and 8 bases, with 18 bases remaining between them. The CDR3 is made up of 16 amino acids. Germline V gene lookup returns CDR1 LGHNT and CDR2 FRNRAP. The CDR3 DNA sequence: TGTGCTAGTGGTTTGGAAGAGACAGTGTCAGGAGAGCCCCAGCATTTT. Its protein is CASGLEETVSGEPQHF.

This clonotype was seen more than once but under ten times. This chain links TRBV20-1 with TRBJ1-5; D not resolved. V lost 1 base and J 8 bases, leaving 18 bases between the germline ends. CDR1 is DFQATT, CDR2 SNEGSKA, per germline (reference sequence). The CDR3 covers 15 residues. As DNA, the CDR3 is TGCAGTGCTAGAGTTATGGAGACGGCGATAGAGCCCCAGCATTTT. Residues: CSARVMETAIEPQHF.

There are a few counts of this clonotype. The CDR3 region has the DNA TGTGCCAGCAGTTTAGACTCCGGAGAGACCCAGTACTTC. It encodes CASSLDSGETQYF. The chain combines TRBV27 with TRBJ2-5; D not certain. The V gene lost 2 bases and the J gene lost 4 bases, with 8 bases spanning the gap. The CDR3 totals 13 residues. Germline CDR1 and CDR2: MNHEY and SMNVEV (reference sequence).

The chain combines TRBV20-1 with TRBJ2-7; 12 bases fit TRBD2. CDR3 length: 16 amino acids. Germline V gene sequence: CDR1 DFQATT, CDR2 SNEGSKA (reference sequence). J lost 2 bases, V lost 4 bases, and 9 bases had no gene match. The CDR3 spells CSAIPRLAGEPYEQYF. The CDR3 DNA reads TGCAGTGCTATCCCGAGACTAGCGGGAGAACCCTACGAGCAGTACTTC.

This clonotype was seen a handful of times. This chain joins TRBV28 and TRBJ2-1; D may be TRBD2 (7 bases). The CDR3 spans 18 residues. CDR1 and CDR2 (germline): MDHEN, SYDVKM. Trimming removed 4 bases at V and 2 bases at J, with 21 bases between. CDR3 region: CASSSSLRGGATYNEQFF. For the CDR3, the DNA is TGTGCCAGCAGTTCGTCCCTTCGAGGGGGGGCGACCTACAATGAGCAGTTCTTC. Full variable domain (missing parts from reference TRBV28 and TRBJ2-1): DVKVTQSSRYLVKRTGEKVFLECVQDMDHENMFWYRQDPGLGLRLIYFSYDVKMKEKGDIPEGYSVSREKKERFSLILESASTNQTSMYLCASSSSLRGGATYNEQFFGPGTRLTVL.

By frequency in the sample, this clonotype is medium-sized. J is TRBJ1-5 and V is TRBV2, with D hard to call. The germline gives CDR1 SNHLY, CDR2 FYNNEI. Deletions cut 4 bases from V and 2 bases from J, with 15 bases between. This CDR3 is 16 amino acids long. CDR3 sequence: CASSARGGLRNQPQHF. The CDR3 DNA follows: TGTGCCAGCAGTGCGCGGGGAGGGTTGCGCAATCAGCCCCAGCATTTT.

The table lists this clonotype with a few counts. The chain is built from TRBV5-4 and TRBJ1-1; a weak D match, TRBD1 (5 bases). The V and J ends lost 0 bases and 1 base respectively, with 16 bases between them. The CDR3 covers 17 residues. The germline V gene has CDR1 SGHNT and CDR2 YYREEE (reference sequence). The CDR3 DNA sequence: TGTGCCAGCAGCTTGGCCGGCGTTAGGGGCGAGAACACTGAAGCTTTCTTT. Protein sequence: CASSLAGVRGENTEAFF.

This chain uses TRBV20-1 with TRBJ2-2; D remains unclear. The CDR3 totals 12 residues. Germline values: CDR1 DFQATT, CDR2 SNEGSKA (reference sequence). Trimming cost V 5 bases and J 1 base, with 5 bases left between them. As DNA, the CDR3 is TGCAGTGCTCCCAGGAACACCGGGGAGCTGTTTTTT. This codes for CSAPRNTGELFF.

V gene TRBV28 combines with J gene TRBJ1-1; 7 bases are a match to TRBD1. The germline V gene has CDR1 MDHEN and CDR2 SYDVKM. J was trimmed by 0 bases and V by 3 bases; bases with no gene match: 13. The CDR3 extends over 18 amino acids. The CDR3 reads CASSFKGRRGRMNTEAFF. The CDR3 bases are TGTGCCAGCAGTTTTAAGGGTCGGAGGGGGCGAATGAACACTGAAGCTTTCTTT.

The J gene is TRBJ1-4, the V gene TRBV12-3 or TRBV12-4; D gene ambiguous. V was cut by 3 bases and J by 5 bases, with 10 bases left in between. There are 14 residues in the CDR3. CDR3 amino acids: CASSLSVGNEKLFF. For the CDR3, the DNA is TGTGCCAGCAGTTTGTCAGTAGGGAATGAAAAACTGTTTTTT.

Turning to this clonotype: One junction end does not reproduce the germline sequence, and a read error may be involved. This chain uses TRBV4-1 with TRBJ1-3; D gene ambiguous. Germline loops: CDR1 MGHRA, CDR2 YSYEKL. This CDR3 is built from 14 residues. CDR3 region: CASSQAPPGNTIYF. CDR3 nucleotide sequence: TGCGCCAGCAGTCAAGCCCCCCCCGGAAACACCATATATTTT.

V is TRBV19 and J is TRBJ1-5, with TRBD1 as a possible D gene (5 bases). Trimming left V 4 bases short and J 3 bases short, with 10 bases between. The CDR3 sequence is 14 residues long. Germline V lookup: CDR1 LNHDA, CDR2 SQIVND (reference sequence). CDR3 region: CASSRQNSNQPQHF. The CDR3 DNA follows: TGTGCCAGTAGTAGACAGAATTCCAATCAGCCCCAGCATTTT.

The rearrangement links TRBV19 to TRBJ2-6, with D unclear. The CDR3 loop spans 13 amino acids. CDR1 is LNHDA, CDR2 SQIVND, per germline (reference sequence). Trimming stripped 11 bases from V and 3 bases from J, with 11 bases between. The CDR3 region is CAVQVVGANVLTF. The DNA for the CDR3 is TGTGCCGTCCAGGTCGTTGGGGCCAACGTCCTGACTTTC.

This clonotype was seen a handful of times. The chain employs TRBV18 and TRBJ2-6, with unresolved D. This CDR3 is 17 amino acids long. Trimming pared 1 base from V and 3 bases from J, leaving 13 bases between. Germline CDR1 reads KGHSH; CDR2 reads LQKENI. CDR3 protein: CASSPLPGFSGANVLTF. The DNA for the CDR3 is TGTGCCAGCTCACCACTCCCAGGCTTTAGTGGGGCCAACGTCCTGACTTTC.

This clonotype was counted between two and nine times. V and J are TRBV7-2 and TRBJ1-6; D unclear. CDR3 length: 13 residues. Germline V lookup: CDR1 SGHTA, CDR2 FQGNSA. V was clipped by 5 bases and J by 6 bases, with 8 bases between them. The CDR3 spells CASSPIANSPLHF. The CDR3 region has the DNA TGTGCCAGCAGCCCCATTGCTAATTCACCCCTCCACTTT.

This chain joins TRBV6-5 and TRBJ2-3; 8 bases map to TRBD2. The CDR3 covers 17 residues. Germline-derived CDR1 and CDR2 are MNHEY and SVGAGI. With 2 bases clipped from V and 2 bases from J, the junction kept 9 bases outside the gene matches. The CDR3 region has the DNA TGTGCCAGCAGTTACCATCCGGCGGGAGGAGACACAGATACGCAGTATTTT. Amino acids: CASSYHPAGGDTDTQYF.